Sequencing of this T cell receptor (beta chain) was carried out in a study of cytomegalovirus exposure and HLA in healthy donors. In the PCR, 60 Vbeta and 13 Jbeta primers were used. Clones were sequenced by immunoSEQ multiplex PCR, and TCRdb holds only the in-frame ones, with some missing. The table has 200,000 to 250,000 clones, 65% to 85% seen once. Details on this clone: Its antigen is unknown.

The study's findings and limits: Of the V segments, some could not be distinguished, including TRBV6-2 and TRBV6-3, and were excluded. According to the study, 150 to 200 TCR beta chains were cytomegalovirus-associated. Later analysis identified a missense DCLRE1C variant that was linked to TCR beta V- and J-gene trimming.

The germline gives CDR1 SQVTM, CDR2 ANQGSEA. The CDR3 consists of 13 residues. V lost 5 bases and J 2 bases, leaving 12 bases between the germline ends. Sequencing was carried out using PBMCs. The chain links TRBV29-1 to TRBJ1-1, with D possibly matching TRBD1 (6 bases). The clonotype originates from a boy younger than 10 in good health and CMV-seronegative. In DNA form, the CDR3 reads TGCAGCGTTCCCGGGACAACTAACACTGAAGCTTTCTTT. Residues: CSVPGTTNTEAFF.